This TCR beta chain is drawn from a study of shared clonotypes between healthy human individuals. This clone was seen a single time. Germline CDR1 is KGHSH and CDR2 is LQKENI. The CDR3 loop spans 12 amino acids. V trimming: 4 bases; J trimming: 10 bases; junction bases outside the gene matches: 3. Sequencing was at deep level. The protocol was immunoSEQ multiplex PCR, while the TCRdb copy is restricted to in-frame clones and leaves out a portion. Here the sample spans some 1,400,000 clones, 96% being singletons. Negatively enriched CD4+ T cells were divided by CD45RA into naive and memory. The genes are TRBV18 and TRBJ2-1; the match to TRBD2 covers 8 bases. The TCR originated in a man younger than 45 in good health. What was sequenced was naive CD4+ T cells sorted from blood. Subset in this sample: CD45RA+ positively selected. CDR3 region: CASSLRTSEQFF. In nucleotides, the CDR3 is TGTGCCAGCTCACTTAGGACTAGCGAGCAGTTCTTC.